The clone carrying this T cell receptor (beta chain) was detected ten times or more. As yet, its antigen is unknown. The data stem from a study of T cells in Graves' hyperthyroidism and ophthalmopathy. Germline CDR1 and CDR2: KGHSH and LQKENI. V was shortened by 1 base and J by 7 bases, with 7 bases between the two germline ends. This CDR3 spans 12 amino acids. General observations from the study: Blood also carried most thyroid clonotypes expanded above 0.001.

Researchers took RNA transcripts and amplified the TCR beta CDR3 regions from them. HTBI primers drove first-round RT-PCR of the TCR CDR3. TCRdb fed the multiplex PCR reads into MiXCR, producing one record per CDR3 protein. The table lists approximately 590,000 distinct CDR3 sequences, around 16% of them singletons, with less than 9.5% in the top ten. Source material: blood. The chain links TRBV18 to TRBJ1-1; D call uncertain. The receptor comes from a woman aged 25 to 39 with Graves' hyperthyroidism. The CDR3 here is CASSPQVIEAFF. The CDR3 DNA sequence: TGTGCCAGCTCACCACAAGTCATTGAAGCTTTCTTT.